This TCR beta chain was recovered during a study of beta chain features in type 1 diabetes. Across the whole study: Cells sorted and examined across all samples totaled approximately 100,000,000.

This clone was counted only a few times. The target antigen is unknown. Study outcomes and limitations: PCR might show a preference for shorter templates, equally across patients and controls. A moderate, significant TCRB CDR3 shortening appeared in type 1 diabetes across four CD4+ subsets. The cDNA sequencing approach could over-represent high-TCR-expressing cells.

As every portion of the isolated RNA was reverse transcribed, the sequencing read expressed TCRB transcripts. The assay was immunoSEQ multiplex PCR, and TCRdb's table has in-frame clones only and misses some. The table lists 640,000 or so clones, 11% to 15% of them singletons. Germline-derived CDR1 and CDR2 are LNHNV and YYDKDF (reference sequence). The CDR3 extends over 14 amino acids. V was clipped by 8 bases and J by 2 bases; unmatched bases: 6. Purity exceeded 98% in all sorted populations. The sample comprised naive CD4+ T cells from blood. The chain uses TRBV15 and TRBJ2-7, with 10 bases that match TRBD2. The sequence was collected from a man younger than 35 with type 1 diabetes. The CDR3 region is CATGVTSGTYEQYF. The CDR3 DNA is TGTGCCACCGGGGTTACTAGCGGGACCTACGAGCAGTACTTC.